The 16 T cell receptor beta chains listed next were all sequenced from one sample in a study of blood T cell repertoires in COVID-19. Assay used: immunoSEQ multiplex PCR; TCRdb lists only in-frame clones, some missing. The sample records about 64,000 clones, about nine tenths being singletons. Sequenced: peripheral blood. The source is a woman of 80 years or more with active COVID-19.

This sequence joins TRBV10-2 and TRBJ2-1, with unresolved D. CDR3 length equals 16 residues. From germline, CDR1 is WSHSY and CDR2 SAAADI. Trimming shortened V by 3 bases and J by 5 bases, and 17 bases separated the two germline ends. The CDR3 DNA reads as TGCGCCAGCAGTGATAGGAGCGCCCATGAAAACAATGAGCAGTTCTTC. The encoded protein is CASSDRSAHENNEQFF.

The J gene is TRBJ2-2, the V gene TRBV5-5; 11 nucleotides match TRBD2. With 2 bases clipped from V and 7 bases from J, the junction kept 1 base outside the gene matches. There are 14 residues in the CDR3. Looked up from germline, CDR1 is SGHKS and CDR2 is YYEKEE (reference sequence). The CDR3 reads CASSLLAGVGELFF. Here the CDR3 DNA reads TGTGCCAGCAGCTTACTAGCGGGGGTCGGGGAGCTGTTTTTT. The entire variable domain, with the rest obtained from reference TRBV5-5 and TRBJ2-2, is as follows: DAGVTQSPTHLIKTRGQQVTLRCSPISGHKSVSWYQQVLGQGPQFIFQYYEKEERGRGNFPDRFSARQFPNYSSELNVNALLLGDSALYLCASSLLAGVGELFFGEGSRLTVL.

V usage is TRBV5-4 and J usage is TRBJ2-3; 9 nucleotides agree with TRBD2. CDR1 and CDR2 from the germline V gene are SGHNT and YYREEE (reference sequence). With V trimmed by 4 bases and J by 2 bases, 5 bases remained unmatched. This CDR3 is built from 15 residues. The chain's CDR3 is CASSVGLADTDTQYF. CDR3 DNA: TGTGCCAGCAGCGTGGGACTAGCAGACACAGATACGCAGTATTTT.

V usage is TRBV7-7 and J usage is TRBJ2-5, with D possibly TRBD2 on 7 matching bases. Germline CDR1 is SSHAT and CDR2 is FNYEAQ (reference sequence). V lost 3 bases, J lost 5 bases, and 13 bases lay in between. This CDR3 comprises 14 residues. CDR3 sequence: CASSFGRGAETQYF. In DNA, the CDR3 is TGTGCCAGCAGCTTCGGCCGGGGGGCTGAGACCCAGTACTTC.

The V gene is TRBV7-9, the J gene TRBJ2-7, with D maybe TRBD1 (5 bases). The CDR3 has 13 residues. Trimming shortened V by 5 bases and J by 7 bases, and 15 bases separated the two germline ends. Germline values: CDR1 SEHNR, CDR2 FQNEAQ (reference sequence). The CDR3 region is CASSPPGCAEQYV. For the CDR3, the DNA is TGTGCCAGCAGCCCACCAGGGTGTGCGGAGCAGTACGTC.

This clone appeared once. This chain uses TRBV28 with TRBJ1-3; TRBD1 agrees at 9 bases. V was clipped by 4 bases and J by 1 base; unmatched bases: 11. The CDR3 covers 18 residues. Germline CDR1 and CDR2: MDHEN and SYDVKM. CDR3 protein: CASSSRTGEFSSGNTIYF. In nucleotides, the CDR3 is TGTGCCAGCAGTTCCCGGACAGGGGAATTCTCTTCTGGAAACACCATATATTTT. Using reference TRBV28 and TRBJ1-3 for the parts outside the CDR3, the full variable domain is DVKVTQSSRYLVKRTGEKVFLECVQDMDHENMFWYRQDPGLGLRLIYFSYDVKMKEKGDIPEGYSVSREKKERFSLILESASTNQTSMYLCASSSRTGEFSSGNTIYFGEGSWLTVV.

The V call is TRBV6-5, the J call TRBJ2-7, with D tentatively TRBD1 (6 bases). The V and J ends lost 4 bases and 3 bases respectively, with 7 bases between them. The germline V gene has CDR1 MNHEY and CDR2 SVGAGI. This CDR3 spans 12 amino acids. CDR3 region: CASSLQGYEQYF. The CDR3 DNA reads TGTGCCAGCAGTTTACAGGGCTACGAGCAGTACTTC.

The sample holds one count of this clone. V and J are TRBV6-5 and TRBJ1-1; 8 bases map to TRBD1. V was pared by 6 bases and J by 2 bases, with 5 bases of the junction left unmatched. Germline CDR1 and CDR2: MNHEY and SVGAGI. The CDR3 covers 14 residues. The CDR3 region has the DNA TGTGCCAGCAGCCCGGACAGGGTCAACACTGAAGCTTTCTTT. Translation gives CASSPDRVNTEAFF.

This clone came up once. This chain uses TRBV3-1 (or the pseudogene TRBV3-2) with TRBJ1-5; 8 bases are a match to TRBD1. Losses at the gene ends were 1 base for V and 13 bases for J; bases not matched to a gene: 9. The germline V gene encodes CDR1 LGHDT and CDR2 YNNKEL (reference sequence). The CDR3 sequence is 14 residues long. CDR3 nucleotides: TGTGCCAGCAGCCAAGTCGGTGGGCAGGGGGCACAGCATTTT. Translated, it gives CASSQVGGQGAQHF.

This clone was picked up one time. This chain connects TRBV7-9 to TRBJ2-7; D may be TRBD1 (6 bases). V was shortened by 5 bases and J by 4 bases, with 12 bases between the two germline ends. CDR1 is SEHNR, CDR2 FQNEAQ, per germline (reference sequence). This CDR3 region has 13 residues. The CDR3 sequence is CASSTGTQYEQYV. The CDR3 DNA follows: TGTGCCAGCAGCACAGGGACCCAATACGAGCAGTACGTC.

The chain is built from TRBV6-5 and TRBJ1-1; D perhaps matches TRBD1 (6 bases). Germline V CDR1 and CDR2: MNHEY, SVGAGI. V gave up 8 bases and J gave up 1 base, with 11 bases separating them. CDR3 length equals 13 residues. Written as DNA, the CDR3 is TGTGCCAGCTTCACAGGGCGGAACACTGAAGCTTTCTTT. Translated, it gives CASFTGRNTEAFF.

The chain uses TRBV19 and TRBJ1-5, with 7 positions matching TRBD1. The V segment lost 7 bases and the J segment 1 base; nucleotides outside the gene matches: 13. The CDR3 covers 17 residues. CDR1 is LNHDA, CDR2 SQIVND, per germline (reference sequence). The CDR3 DNA sequence: TGTGCCAGTACCCTCAACAGGGGTTGGGGGAGCAATCAGCCCCAGCATTTT. This translates into CASTLNRGWGSNQPQHF.

This chain connects TRBV5-1 to TRBJ1-2; 10 bases map to TRBD1. This CDR3 has 14 amino acids. Germline V lookup: CDR1 SGHRS, CDR2 YFSETQ. The J segment lost 4 bases and the V segment lost 3 bases, leaving 3 bases of the junction unmatched. The CDR3 loop reads CASSSGTGVYGYTF. Written as DNA, the CDR3 is TGCGCCAGCAGCTCCGGGACAGGGGTCTATGGCTACACCTTC.

The rearrangement links TRBV28 to TRBJ2-7, with TRBD2 matching over 8 bases. CDR3 length equals 15 residues. Per the germline V gene, CDR1 is MDHEN and CDR2 is SYDVKM. The ends lost 6 bases at V and 0 bases at J; junction bases unmatched: 7. The CDR3 sequence is CASRRGGDPSYEQYF. The CDR3 region has the DNA TGTGCCAGCAGACGGGGGGGGGACCCCTCCTACGAGCAGTACTTC.

This chain joins TRBV11-2 and TRBJ2-1; TRBD2 aligns across 12 bases. The CDR3 runs 16 residues. V lost 4 bases, J lost 8 bases, and 9 bases stayed unmatched. Germline assignment: CDR1 SGHAT and CDR2 FQNNGV. In DNA form, the CDR3 reads TGTGCCAGCAGCTCCGTCGGACTAGCGGGATTGTATGAGCAGTTCTTC. It yields the protein CASSSVGLAGLYEQFF.

This clone was observed a handful of times. The rearrangement uses TRBV5-4 and TRBJ1-2; the match to TRBD1 covers 7 bases. The V gene end was trimmed by 4 bases and the J gene end by 7 bases; junction bases not matched to a gene: 13. Germline assignment: CDR1 SGHNT and CDR2 YYREEE (reference sequence). CDR3 length: 15 residues. The CDR3 loop reads CASSRDRAPYGGYTF. DNA for the CDR3: TGTGCCAGCAGCCGAGACAGGGCGCCATATGGTGGCTACACCTTC. The full variable domain, in which reference TRBV5-4 and TRBJ1-2 provide the parts outside the CDR3, is ETGVTQSPTHLIKTRGQQVTLRCSSQSGHNTVSWYQQALGQGPQFIFQYYREEENGRGNFPPRFSGLQFPNYSSELNVNALELDDSALYLCASSRDRAPYGGYTFGSGTRLTVV.